The rows below give T cell receptor beta chains drawn from one sample of a study of long-term antiretroviral therapy in people with HIV. Data came from immunoSEQ multiplex PCR; TCRdb stores just in-frame clones and leaves some out. The sample carries under 25,000 clones, more than 80% recorded once. This specimen was unsorted PBMCs, taken 7.6 years after starting antiretroviral therapy. Receptor source: a woman in her thirties or forties with HIV. CDR3s include the opening cysteine and the closing phenylalanine or tryptophan. The D gene is left open where the match is weak. Rows may omit the clone size; those that give it use once, few, many or a size class.

J gene,D gene,CDR3 length,V gene,clone size,CDR3 protein,CDR3 DNA
TRBJ1-2,NA,14,TRBV6-6,NA,CASTSHQHGYGYTF,TGTGCCAGCACCTCTCATCAGCATGGGTATGGCTACACCTTC
TRBJ2-7,TRBD2,16,TRBV7-2,NA,CASSLVGTSGGYEQYF,TGTGCCAGCAGCTTAGTAGGGACTAGCGGGGGCTACGAGCAGTACTTC
TRBJ1-2,NA,14,TRBV28,NA,CASRSYTGPYGYTF,TGTGCCAGCAGATCATACACAGGACCTTATGGCTACACCTTC
TRBJ1-1,NA,16,TRBV18,NA,CASSPPTNGENTEAFF,TGTGCCAGCTCACCACCTACCAACGGAGAGAACACTGAAGCTTTCTTT
TRBJ2-7,NA,11,TRBV6-5,NA,CASGLAYEQYF,TGTGCCAGCGGGTTGGCCTACGAGCAGTACTTC
TRBJ2-7,TRBD1,12,TRBV10-1,once,CATNRGTYEQYF,TGCGCCACCAACAGGGGGACCTACGAGCAGTACTTC
TRBJ2-3,TRBD1,16,TRBV2,NA,CASRGPGQSLTGTQYF,TGTGCCAGCAGGGGCCCGGGACAGTCCCTCACTGGTACGCAGTATTTT
TRBJ1-6,TRBD1,15,TRBV9,once,CASSVGQGYNSPLHF,TGTGCCAGCAGCGTCGGACAGGGATATAATTCACCCCTCCACTTT
TRBJ2-1,NA,15,TRBV4-3,NA,CASSQGFSSYNEQFF,TGCGCCAGCAGCCAAGGGTTCAGCTCCTACAATGAGCAGTTCTTC
TRBJ2-7,NA,14,TRBV30,NA,CAWSRGLVSYEQYF,TGTGCCTGGAGTCGAGGGCTGGTATCCTACGAGCAGTACTTC
TRBJ2-7,NA,12,TRBV29-1,NA,CSVASGRGEQYF,TGCAGCGTTGCCTCGGGACGGGGCGAGCAGTACTTC
TRBJ1-2,TRBD1,17,TRBV5-1,NA,CASSLALDRGPGYGYTF,TGCGCCAGCAGCTTGGCCTTGGACAGGGGCCCGGGCTATGGCTACACCTTC
TRBJ2-7,NA,16,TRBV15,NA,CATSRDSPATGYEQYF,TGTGCCACCAGCAGAGATTCACCGGCAACAGGGTACGAGCAGTACTTC
TRBJ2-2,NA,12,TRBV11-2,NA,CASSTYTGELFF,TGTGCCAGCAGCACCTACACCGGGGAGCTGTTTTTT
TRBJ2-7,NA,13,TRBV7-2,NA,CASSSEPWGEQYF,TGTGCCAGCAGCTCAGAGCCCTGGGGCGAGCAGTACTTC
TRBJ1-4,TRBD1,16,TRBV2,NA,CASSATGGSLREKLFF,TGTGCCAGCAGTGCGACAGGGGGCTCGTTACGTGAAAAACTGTTTTTT
TRBJ2-5,NA,15,TRBV5-1,few,CASSEGWLGEETQYF,TGCGCCAGCAGTGAGGGGTGGTTGGGAGAAGAGACCCAGTACTTC
TRBJ2-3,NA,15,TRBV7-9,NA,CASSLGQQGPDTQYF,TGTGCCAGCAGCTTAGGACAGCAAGGACCAGATACGCAGTATTTT
TRBJ2-7,TRBD1,15,TRBV5-4,NA,CASSFTRDRVAEQYF,TGTGCCAGCAGCTTTACCCGGGACAGGGTGGCCGAGCAGTACTTC
TRBJ2-6,NA,17,TRBV5-1,once,CASSFQGHSSGANVLTF,TGCGCCAGCAGCTTTCAGGGCCATAGCTCTGGGGCCAACGTCCTGACTTTC
TRBJ1-4,NA,11,TRBV20-1,once,CSGRRDEKLFF,TGCAGTGGCCGGCGGGATGAAAAACTGTTTTTT
TRBJ1-1,NA,14,TRBV5-6,NA,CASSGVGGNTEAFF,TGTGCCAGCAGCGGTGTCGGGGGGAACACTGAAGCTTTCTTT
TRBJ1-1,TRBD1,14,TRBV2,once,CASTGTGGLSEAFF,TGTGCCAGTACTGGAACAGGGGGTCTAAGTGAAGCTTTCTTT
TRBJ2-3,NA,15,TRBV5-1,NA,CASSSTGVLEDTQYF,TGCGCCAGCAGCTCGACAGGAGTCCTTGAAGATACGCAGTATTTT